In its sample, the clone carrying this T cell receptor (beta chain) was seen once. Relative to the germline gene, one junction end is altered; a read error may explain this. This CDR3 has 12 residues. CDR1 and CDR2 (germline): SEHNR, FQNEAQ (reference sequence). Participants were aged about 18 to 90 years, lived in over 20 US areas, and enrolled virtually. Assay: immunoSEQ multiplex PCR; the TCRdb copy retains only in-frame clones and omits some. The table has 350,000 to 500,000 clones, roughly 88% seen once. This entry comes from a study of blood T cell repertoires in COVID-19. As for the study in general: The United States, Italy and Spain were the sources of the acute and convalescent COVID-19 samples. Nucleic acid was either cDNA or gDNA, and it came from T cells, B-cell-depleted T cells, or PBMCs.

This receptor was identified in a woman aged 18-35 years who had been exposed to COVID-19. Sequencing was performed on PBMCs or T cells enriched from blood (not recorded which). The chain joins TRBV7-9 to TRBJ2-2, with D possibly matching TRBD1 (5 bases). The CDR3 loop reads CAGRADTGELFF. Written as DNA, the CDR3 is TGTGCCGGCAGGGCTGACACCGGGGAGCTGTTTTTT.